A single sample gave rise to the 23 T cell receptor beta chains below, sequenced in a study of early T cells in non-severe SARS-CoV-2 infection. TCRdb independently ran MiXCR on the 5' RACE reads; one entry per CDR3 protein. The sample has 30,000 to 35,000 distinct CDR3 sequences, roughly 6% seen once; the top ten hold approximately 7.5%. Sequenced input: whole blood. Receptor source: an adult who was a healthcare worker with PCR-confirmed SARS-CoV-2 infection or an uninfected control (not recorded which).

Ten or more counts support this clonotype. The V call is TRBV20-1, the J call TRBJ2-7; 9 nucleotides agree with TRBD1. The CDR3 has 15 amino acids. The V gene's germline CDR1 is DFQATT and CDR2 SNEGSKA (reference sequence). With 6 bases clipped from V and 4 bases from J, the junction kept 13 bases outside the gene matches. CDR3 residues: CSALDTGGYLYEQYF. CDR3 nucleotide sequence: TGCAGTGCGCTTGATACAGGGGGCTATTTATACGAGCAGTACTTC.

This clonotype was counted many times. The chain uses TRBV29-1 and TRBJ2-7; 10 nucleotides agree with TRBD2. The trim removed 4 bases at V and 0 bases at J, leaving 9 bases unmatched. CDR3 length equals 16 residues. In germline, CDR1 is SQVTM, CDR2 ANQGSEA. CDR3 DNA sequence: TGCAGCGTTGTGGGGGCACTAGCGGGGAGCTCCTACGAGCAGTACTTC. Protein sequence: CSVVGALAGSSYEQYF.

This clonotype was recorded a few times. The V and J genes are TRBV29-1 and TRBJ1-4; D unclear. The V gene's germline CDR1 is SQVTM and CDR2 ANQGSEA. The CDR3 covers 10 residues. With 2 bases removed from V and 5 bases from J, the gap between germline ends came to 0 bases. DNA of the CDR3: TGCAGCGTTGAAAATGAAAAACTGTTTTTT. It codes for CSVENEKLFF.

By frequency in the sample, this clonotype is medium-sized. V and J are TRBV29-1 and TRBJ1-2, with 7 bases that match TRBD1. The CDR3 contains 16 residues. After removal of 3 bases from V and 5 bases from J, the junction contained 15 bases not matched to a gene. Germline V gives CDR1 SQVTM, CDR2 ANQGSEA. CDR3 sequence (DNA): TGCAGCGTTGACGAGGTGGATCTGACAGGGCAGTATGGCTACACCTTC. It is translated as CSVDEVDLTGQYGYTF.

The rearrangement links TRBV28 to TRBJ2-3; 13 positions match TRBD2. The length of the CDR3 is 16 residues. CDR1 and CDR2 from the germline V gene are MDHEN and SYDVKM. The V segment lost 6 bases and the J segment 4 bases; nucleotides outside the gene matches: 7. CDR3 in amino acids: CASRDTSGGEADTQYF. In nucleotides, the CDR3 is TGTGCCAGCAGAGACACTAGCGGGGGGGAGGCAGATACGCAGTATTTT.

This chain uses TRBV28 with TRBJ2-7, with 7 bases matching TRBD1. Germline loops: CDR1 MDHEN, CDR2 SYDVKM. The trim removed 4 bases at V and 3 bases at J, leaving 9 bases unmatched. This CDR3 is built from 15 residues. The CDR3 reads CASSSPGTDIYEQYF. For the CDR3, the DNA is TGTGCCAGCAGTTCCCCCGGGACAGACATCTACGAGCAGTACTTC.

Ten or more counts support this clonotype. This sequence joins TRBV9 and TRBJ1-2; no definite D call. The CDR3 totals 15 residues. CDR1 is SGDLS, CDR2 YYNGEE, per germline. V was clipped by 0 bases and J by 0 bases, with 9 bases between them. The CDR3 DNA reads TGTGCCAGCAGCGTAGAAGTAGGTTCTAACTATGGCTACACCTTC. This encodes CASSVEVGSNYGYTF.

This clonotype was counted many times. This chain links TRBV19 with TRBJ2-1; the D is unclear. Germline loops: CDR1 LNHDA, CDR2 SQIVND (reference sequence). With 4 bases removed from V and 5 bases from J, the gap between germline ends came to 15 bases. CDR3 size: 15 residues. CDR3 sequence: CASSKGQLLNNEQFF. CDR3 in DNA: TGTGCCAGTAGTAAGGGCCAACTTTTGAACAATGAGCAGTTCTTC.

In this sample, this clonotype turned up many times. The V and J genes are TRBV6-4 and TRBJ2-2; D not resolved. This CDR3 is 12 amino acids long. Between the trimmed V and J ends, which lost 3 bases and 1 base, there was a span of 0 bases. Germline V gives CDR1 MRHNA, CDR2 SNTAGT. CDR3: CASSENTGELFF. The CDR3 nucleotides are TGTGCCAGCAGTGAGAACACCGGGGAGCTGTTTTTT.

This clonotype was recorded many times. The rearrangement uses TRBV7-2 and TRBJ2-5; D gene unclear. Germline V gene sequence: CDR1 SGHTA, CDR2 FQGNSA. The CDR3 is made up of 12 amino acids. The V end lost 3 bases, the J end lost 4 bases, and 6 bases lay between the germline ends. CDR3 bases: TGTGCCAGCAGCTTCCACATAGAGACCCAGTACTTC. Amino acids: CASSFHIETQYF.

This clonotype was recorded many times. The CDR3 sequence is CASSLTGGYTEAFF. The CDR3 DNA sequence: TGTGCCAGCAGCCTTACAGGGGGCTACACTGAAGCTTTCTTT. The chain combines TRBV3-1 with TRBJ1-1, with 9 bases aligning to TRBD1. There are 14 residues in the CDR3. Per germline, CDR1 LGHDT and CDR2 YNNKEL (reference sequence). V lost 4 bases to trimming and J lost 3 bases; unmatched junction nucleotides: 3.

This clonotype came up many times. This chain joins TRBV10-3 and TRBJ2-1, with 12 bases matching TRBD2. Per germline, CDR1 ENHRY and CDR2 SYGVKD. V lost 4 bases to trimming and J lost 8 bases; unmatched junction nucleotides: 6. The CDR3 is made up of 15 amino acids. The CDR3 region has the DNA TGTGCCATCAGTGCAACTAGCGGGGGGCGGGATGAGCAGTTCTTC. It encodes CAISATSGGRDEQFF.

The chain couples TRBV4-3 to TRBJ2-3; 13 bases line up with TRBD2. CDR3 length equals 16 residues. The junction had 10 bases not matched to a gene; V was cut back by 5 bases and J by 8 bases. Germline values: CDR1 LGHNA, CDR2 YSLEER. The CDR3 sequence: CASSDTSGGAWGTQYF. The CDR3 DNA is TGCGCCAGCAGCGATACTAGCGGGGGGGCCTGGGGTACGCAGTATTTT.

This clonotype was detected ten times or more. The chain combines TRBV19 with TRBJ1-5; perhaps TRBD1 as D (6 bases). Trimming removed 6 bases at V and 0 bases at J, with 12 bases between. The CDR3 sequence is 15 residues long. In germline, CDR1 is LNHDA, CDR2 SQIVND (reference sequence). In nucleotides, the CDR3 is TGTGCCAGTAGCCGAGGGGGTTATAGCAATCAGCCCCAGCATTTT. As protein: CASSRGGYSNQPQHF.

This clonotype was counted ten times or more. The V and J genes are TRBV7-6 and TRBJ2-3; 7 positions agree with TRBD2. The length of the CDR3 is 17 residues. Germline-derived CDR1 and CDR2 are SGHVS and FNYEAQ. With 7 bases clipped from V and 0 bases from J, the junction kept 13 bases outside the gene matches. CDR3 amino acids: CASIEGLAESSTDTQYF. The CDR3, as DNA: TGTGCCAGCATCGAAGGGCTAGCGGAAAGTAGCACAGATACGCAGTATTTT.

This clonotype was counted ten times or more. CDR3 residues: CAWSWTGPGEQYF. CDR3 coding DNA: TGTGCCTGGAGTTGGACAGGGCCTGGGGAGCAGTACTTC. The chain links TRBV30 to TRBJ2-7; 8 bases fit TRBD1. V was clipped by 2 bases and J by 7 bases; unmatched bases: 7. The CDR3 consists of 13 residues. Germline CDR1 and CDR2: GTSNPN and SVGIG (reference sequence).

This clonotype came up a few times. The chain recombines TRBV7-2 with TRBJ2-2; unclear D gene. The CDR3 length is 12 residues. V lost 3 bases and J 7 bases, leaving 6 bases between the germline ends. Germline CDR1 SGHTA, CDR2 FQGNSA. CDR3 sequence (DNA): TGTGCCAGCAGCTTGGGGATCGGGGAGCTGTTTTTT. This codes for CASSLGIGELFF. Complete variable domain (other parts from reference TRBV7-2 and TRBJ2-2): GAGVSQSPSNKVTEKGKDVELRCDPISGHTALYWYRQSLGQGLEFLIYFQGNSAPDKSGLPSDRFSAERTGGSVSTLTIQRTQQEDSAVYLCASSLGIGELFFGEGSRLTVL.

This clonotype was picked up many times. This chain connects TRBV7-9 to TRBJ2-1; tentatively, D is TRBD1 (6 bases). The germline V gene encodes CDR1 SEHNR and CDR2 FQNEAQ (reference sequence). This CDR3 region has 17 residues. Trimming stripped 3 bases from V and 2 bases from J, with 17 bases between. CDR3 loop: CASSFSLAGTTYNEQFF. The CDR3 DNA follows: TGTGCCAGCAGCTTTTCCCTAGCCGGGACAACCTACAATGAGCAGTTCTTC. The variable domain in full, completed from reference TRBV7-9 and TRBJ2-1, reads DTGVSQNPRHKITKRGQNVTFRCDPISEHNRLYWYRQTLGQGPEFLTYFQNEAQLEKSRLLSDRFSAERPKGSFSTLEIQRTEQGDSAMYLCASSFSLAGTTYNEQFFGPGTRLTVL.

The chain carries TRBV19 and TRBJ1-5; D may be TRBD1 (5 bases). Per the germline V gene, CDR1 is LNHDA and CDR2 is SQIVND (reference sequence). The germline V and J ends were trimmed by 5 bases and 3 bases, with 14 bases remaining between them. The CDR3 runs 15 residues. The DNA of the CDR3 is TGTGCCAGTAGTGCCCCACCGGGACTCAATCAGCCCCAGCATTTT. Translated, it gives CASSAPPGLNQPQHF.

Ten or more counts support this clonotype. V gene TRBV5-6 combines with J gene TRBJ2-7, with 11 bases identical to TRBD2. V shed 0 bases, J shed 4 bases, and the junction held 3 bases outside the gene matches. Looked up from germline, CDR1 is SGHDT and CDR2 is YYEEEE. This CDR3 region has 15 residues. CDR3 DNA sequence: TGTGCCAGCAGCTTGGAACTAGCGGGGGCGTACGAGCAGTACTTC. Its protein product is CASSLELAGAYEQYF.

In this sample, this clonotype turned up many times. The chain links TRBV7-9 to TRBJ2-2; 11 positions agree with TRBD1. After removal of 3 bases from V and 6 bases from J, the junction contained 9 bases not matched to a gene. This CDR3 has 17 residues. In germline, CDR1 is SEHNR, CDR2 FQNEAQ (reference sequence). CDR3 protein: CASSFLRDRGTSGELFF. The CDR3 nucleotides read TGTGCCAGCAGCTTCCTCCGGGACAGGGGGACCTCCGGGGAGCTGTTTTTT.

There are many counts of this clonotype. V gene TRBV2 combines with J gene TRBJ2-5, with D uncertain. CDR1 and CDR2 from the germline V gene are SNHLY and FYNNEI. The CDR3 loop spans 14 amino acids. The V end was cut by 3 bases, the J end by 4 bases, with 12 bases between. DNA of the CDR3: TGTGCCAGCAGTGACAGCTCCCTCTTAGAGACCCAGTACTTC. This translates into CASSDSSLLETQYF.

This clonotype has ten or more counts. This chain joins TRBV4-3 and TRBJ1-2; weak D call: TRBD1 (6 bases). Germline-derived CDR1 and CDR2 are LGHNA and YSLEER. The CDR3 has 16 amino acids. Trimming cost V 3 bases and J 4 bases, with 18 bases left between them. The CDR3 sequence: CASSQARTVSSYGYTF. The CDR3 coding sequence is TGCGCCAGCAGCCAGGCCCGGACAGTTTCAAGCTATGGCTACACCTTC.